Each of the 6 T cell receptor beta chains below was sequenced from the same sample in a study of blood T cells in healthy people across ages. A sample-barcoded 5' primer and a J-beta primer mix were used in a second PCR of roughly 7 to 11 cycles. From the 5' RACE reads, TCRdb called clonotypes with MiXCR, one entry per CDR3 protein. The repertoire consists of around 970,000 distinct CDR3 sequences, with roughly half occurring once and the leading ten covering 20% to 25%. Sample: blood. All receptors derive from a woman aged 55-69 years in good health.

This chain joins TRBV6-1 and TRBJ1-1; D gene ambiguous. This CDR3 region has 13 residues. Germline CDR1 MNHNS, CDR2 SASEGT. The V end lost 6 bases, the J end lost 1 base, and 9 bases lay between the germline ends. This CDR3 is CASRSLRNTEAFF. CDR3 DNA sequence: TGTGCCAGCAGGTCGTTGAGGAACACTGAAGCTTTCTTT.

The chain joins TRBV5-5 to TRBJ2-7; D unresolved. Per germline, CDR1 SGHKS and CDR2 YYEKEE (reference sequence). The ends were cut back, 0 bases at V and 0 bases at J, with 10 bases in the middle. CDR3 length: 15 residues. The CDR3 nucleotides read TGTGCCAGCAGCTTGGGGGTGGGGATCTCCTACGAGCAGTACTTC. Amino acids: CASSLGVGISYEQYF.

This clonotype appeared a few times. V is TRBV4-3 and J is TRBJ2-1, with TRBD2 matching 8 bases. This CDR3 is built from 16 residues. The J segment lost 1 base and the V segment lost 0 bases, leaving 2 bases of the junction unmatched. From germline, CDR1 is LGHNA and CDR2 YSLEER. CDR3 loop: CASSQELAASYNEQFF. CDR3 coding DNA: TGCGCCAGCAGCCAAGAACTAGCGGCTTCCTACAATGAGCAGTTCTTC.

About this clonotype: A much larger clone is a single base away; this may be a read error. The genes are TRBV24-1 and TRBJ2-2; no clear D gene. Germline loops: CDR1 KGHDR, CDR2 SFDVKD. With 7 bases removed from V and 1 base from J, the gap between germline ends came to 3 bases. This CDR3 is 12 amino acids long. The DNA for the CDR3 is TGTGCCACCAGCGGGAACACCGGGGAGCTGTTTTTT. It specifies CATSGNTGELFF.

This clonotype was counted a few times. The rearrangement joins TRBV10-3 to TRBJ2-7, with 8 bases that match TRBD2. Unmatched junction bases numbered 10, after V lost 8 bases and J lost 1 base. The CDR3 is 15 residues long. Looked up from germline, CDR1 is ENHRY and CDR2 is SYGVKD. CDR3 residues: CAIQGGAGASYEQYF. CDR3 bases: TGTGCCATCCAGGGCGGAGCGGGAGCATCCTACGAGCAGTACTTC.

This clonotype was seen a handful of times. The gene calls are TRBV4-1 and TRBJ2-7; D is undetermined. The germline CDR1 and CDR2 sequences are MGHRA and YSYEKL. The CDR3 spans 14 residues. Trimming stripped 0 bases from V and 6 bases from J, with 12 bases between. Written as DNA, the CDR3 is TGCGCCAGCAGCCAAGATTCTCTCGTTTCCGAGCAGTACTTC. It codes for CASSQDSLVSEQYF.